The 8 T cell receptor beta chains given below trace back to one sample, sequenced in a study of T cell changes during pregnancy in multiple sclerosis. Sequenced by immunoSEQ multiplex PCR; TCRdb stores in-frame clones only, minus some. The sample records approximately 85,000 clones, approximately 90% being singletons. The input for sequencing was peripheral blood, taken in the first trimester of pregnancy. The receptors come from a female donor with multiple sclerosis, enrolled in a pregnancy study.

The rearrangement links TRBV4-1 to TRBJ2-7; D is ambiguous. From germline, CDR1 is MGHRA and CDR2 YSYEKL. The CDR3 sequence is 15 residues long. V was trimmed by 0 bases and J by 2 bases, leaving 11 bases between them. The CDR3 coding sequence is TGCGCCAGCAGCCAAGATTTAGGCGGAGCCTACGAGCAGTACTTC. Its protein is CASSQDLGGAYEQYF.

The chain is built from TRBV19 and TRBJ2-5; TRBD2 matches 10 bases. Germline V lookup: CDR1 LNHDA, CDR2 SQIVND (reference sequence). V shed 8 bases and J 3 bases; nucleotides not matched to a gene: 12. CDR3 length: 16 amino acids. Here the CDR3 reads CASSDMPGLAKETQYF. CDR3 DNA sequence: TGTGCCAGTTCTGACATGCCGGGACTAGCGAAAGAGACCCAGTACTTC. The full variable domain, completed using reference TRBV19 and TRBJ2-5, is DGGITQSPKYLFRKEGQNVTLSCEQNLNHDAMYWYRQDPGQGLRLIYYSQIVNDFQKGDIAEGYSVSREKKESFPLTVTSAQKNPTAFYLCASSDMPGLAKETQYFGPGTRLLVL.

This clone was observed once. The rearrangement uses TRBV19 and TRBJ1-1, with 7 bases fitting TRBD1. The CDR3 consists of 15 residues. From germline, CDR1 is LNHDA and CDR2 SQIVND (reference sequence). V dropped 2 bases and J dropped 2; count of bases not matched to a gene: 5. CDR3 in DNA: TGTGCCAGTAGTATAACCGGGACAGTCAACACTGAAGCTTTCTTT. As protein: CASSITGTVNTEAFF.

This clone has just one count. This chain links TRBV7-2 with TRBJ2-7; 12 bases line up with TRBD2. The CDR3 loop spans 16 amino acids. The J segment lost 2 bases and the V segment lost 6 bases, leaving 8 bases of the junction unmatched. Looked up from germline, CDR1 is SGHTA and CDR2 is FQGNSA. Here the CDR3 reads CASRPLAGGTTYEQYF. CDR3 in DNA: TGTGCCAGCAGGCCTCTAGCGGGGGGGACAACCTACGAGCAGTACTTC.

This clone showed up just once. This chain uses TRBV9 with TRBJ2-5, with D possibly TRBD2 on 5 matching bases. Trimming removed 3 bases at V and 1 base at J, with 16 bases between. CDR1 and CDR2 from the germline V gene are SGDLS and YYNGEE. The CDR3 runs to 16 residues. The CDR3 DNA reads as TGTGCCAGCAGCGCGGCATTTATGGGAGTCCAAGAGACCCAGTACTTC. It encodes CASSAAFMGVQETQYF.

The chain uses TRBV2 and TRBJ1-2; D perhaps matches TRBD1 (6 bases). The V end was cut by 4 bases, the J end by 5 bases, with 11 bases between. Germline V gene data show CDR1 as SNHLY and CDR2 as FYNNEI. The length of the CDR3 is 13 residues. This CDR3 is CASSGTGPYGYTF. CDR3 in DNA: TGTGCCAGCAGTGGAACAGGGCCGTATGGCTACACCTTC.

V usage is TRBV7-9 and J usage is TRBJ1-2, with a possible D match to TRBD1 (5 bases). CDR1 and CDR2 (germline): SEHNR, FQNEAQ (reference sequence). Trimming took off 3 bases at V and 0 bases at J, with 8 bases between the two ends. This CDR3 comprises 14 residues. The CDR3 spells CASSFPGPNYGYTF. CDR3 bases: TGTGCCAGCAGCTTCCCAGGGCCTAACTATGGCTACACCTTC.

The chain uses TRBV6-5 and TRBJ2-1; 10 bases are a match to TRBD2. CDR3 length: 14 residues. The trim removed 6 bases at V and 7 bases at J, leaving 6 bases unmatched. Looked up from germline, CDR1 is MNHEY and CDR2 is SVGAGI. CDR3 sequence: CASRSGRAGNEQFF. In DNA form, the CDR3 reads TGTGCCAGCAGGAGCGGGAGGGCCGGAAATGAGCAGTTCTTC.